The 2 T cell receptor beta chains in this list originate from one sample, sequenced in a study of T cell responses to AZD1222 COVID-19 vaccine. Libraries were prepared by immunoSEQ multiplex PCR; TCRdb keeps only in-frame clonotypes and omits some of them. The repertoire holds about 77,000 clones, with roughly 90% as singletons. This material consisted of peripheral blood, taken 28 days after the second AZD1222 dose. Source of these receptors: an adult who received the AZD1222 COVID-19 vaccine.

J is TRBJ2-1 and V is TRBV29-1; maybe TRBD1 (6 bases). V lost 4 bases and J lost 8, with 15 bases in between. Per the germline V gene, CDR1 is SQVTM and CDR2 is ANQGSEA. This CDR3 region has 13 residues. CDR3 nucleotides: TGCAGCGTTGGTTTTACAGGGACGGATGAGCAGTTCTTC. It codes for CSVGFTGTDEQFF.

The rearrangement links TRBV27 to TRBJ2-1, with D uncertain. There are 14 residues in the CDR3. Germline V gene sequence: CDR1 MNHEY, CDR2 SMNVEV (reference sequence). Trimming pared 4 bases from V and 0 bases from J, leaving 7 bases between. The CDR3 region is CASSSGGSYNEQFF. CDR3 in DNA: TGTGCCAGCAGTTCCGGTGGCTCCTACAATGAGCAGTTCTTC.